Listed below are T cell receptor beta chains from one sample, sequenced in a study of CD8+CD57+ T cells in acquired aplastic anemia. MiXCR, run by TCRdb on the reads, gives a single entry per CDR3 protein. The sample consists of about 180,000 distinct CDR3 sequences, 40% to 55% of them appearing once. Input material: sorted CD4+, CD8+, or CD8+CD57+ T cells (not recorded which) from PBMCs. All receptors derive from a human donor in good health. CDR3s include the opening cysteine and the closing phenylalanine or tryptophan. D genes are given only for firm matches. Not every row has a clone size; where given, it reads once, few, many or a size class.

>many|TRBJ1-1|TRBV6-6|NA
TGTGCCAGCATCGACCCTCAGGGAAACACTGAAGCTTTCTTT
CASIDPQGNTEAFF
>NA|TRBJ2-3|TRBV10-3|NA
TGTGCCATCAGTGATATTGGGCAATCAGATACGCAGTATTTT
CAISDIGQSDTQYF
>NA|TRBJ2-5|TRBV10-3|NA
TGTGCCATCAGTGAAGGCGGTGGGTCATTTGAGACCCAGTACTTC
CAISEGGGSFETQYF
>NA|TRBJ2-1|TRBV20-1|TRBD2
TGCAGTGCTAGTTTGCTAGCGGAGGGCAATGAGCAGTTCTTC
CSASLLAEGNEQFF
>few|TRBJ1-5|TRBV30|NA
TGTGCCTGGAGTGTAAGGGGCAGGGGCGACAATCAGCCCCAGCATTTT
CAWSVRGRGDNQPQHF
>NA|TRBJ2-5|TRBV18|NA
TGTGCCAGCTCACCAGAATTGGAGACCCAGTACTTC
CASSPELETQYF
>NA|TRBJ1-2|TRBV20-1|NA
TGCAGTGCTACCCCGGACAGCAGGCACTATGGCTACACCTTC
CSATPDSRHYGYTF
>NA|TRBJ1-3|TRBV19|TRBD1
TGTGCCAGTAGTCCCCGGGACAGGATTGGGTTGGTCTCTGGAAACACCATATATTTT
CASSPRDRIGLVSGNTIYF
>many|TRBJ2-6|TRBV25-1|TRBD2
TGTGCCAGCAGTGGGGGACTAGCGGGAGTCCTCGGGGCCAACGTCCTGACTTTC
CASSGGLAGVLGANVLTF
>many|TRBJ1-6|TRBV6-5|NA
TGTGCCAGCAGTTGGGGCCGCGGCTATTCACCCCTCCACTTT
CASSWGRGYSPLHF
>many|TRBJ1-6|TRBV6-1|TRBD1
TGTGCCAGCAGTACCACCCGGACAGGTTGGGACTCACCCCTCCACTTT
CASSTTRTGWDSPLHF
>NA|TRBJ1-4|TRBV19|TRBD1
TGTGCCAGTAGTGTGGCCGGGACAGGGAGCGAAAAACTGTTTTTT
CASSVAGTGSEKLFF
>NA|TRBJ2-4|TRBV5-7|NA
TGTGCCAGCAGCTTGGCTTGGGGACGAGTAGCCAAAAACATTCAGTACTTC
CASSLAWGRVAKNIQYF
>NA|TRBJ1-1|TRBV25-1|NA
TGTGCCAGCAGTGAAGGTCGGGGGCGCGCATTGGTCACTGAAGCTTTCTTT
CASSEGRGRALVTEAFF
>many|TRBJ2-3|TRBV5-1|TRBD2
TGCGCCAGCAGCAGACCTAGCGGGAGGGCGACAGATACGCAGTATTTT
CASSRPSGRATDTQYF
>many|TRBJ2-3|TRBV5-1|NA
TGCGCCAGCAGCAACAGGGAGACAGATACGCAATATTTT
CASSNRETDTQYF
>many|TRBJ2-5|TRBV6-1|TRBD2
TGTGCCAGCAGTCTCGGGGGGTTCCAAGAGACCCAGTACTTC
CASSLGGFQETQYF
>many|TRBJ2-5|TRBV5-8|TRBD2
TGTGCCAGCAGTCGGGGACTAGCGGGAGAGGGGGAGACCCAGTACTTC
CASSRGLAGEGETQYF
>many|TRBJ2-5|TRBV3-1|NA
TGTGCCAGCAGCCAAGTGAGGACGGGGGAGACCCAGTACTTC
CASSQVRTGETQYF
>NA|TRBJ1-6|TRBV19|TRBD1
TGTGCCAGTAGTGGTGGGACAGGGTGGAGGAATTCACCCCTCCACTTT
CASSGGTGWRNSPLHF
>NA|TRBJ1-2|TRBV6-2/TRBV6-3|NA
TGTGCCAGCAGTTACAGGGCCTACAACTATGGCTACACCTTC
CASSYRAYNYGYTF
>NA|TRBJ2-7|TRBV7-8|NA
TGTGCCAGCAGCTTAGGACGGGCCTACTACGAGCAGTACTTC
CASSLGRAYYEQYF
>NA|TRBJ1-1|TRBV10-1|TRBD1
TGCGCCAGCAGACGGGACAGAAACACTGAAGCTTTCTTT
CASRRDRNTEAFF
>many|TRBJ2-7|TRBV5-4|TRBD2
TGTGCCAGCAGCTTCAAAGGAGCGGGAGGCTCCTACGAGCAGTACTTC
CASSFKGAGGSYEQYF
>once|TRBJ1-1|TRBV15|NA
TGTGCCACCAGCAGAGTGTCGGGCACTGGAGCTTTCTTT
CATSRVSGTGAFF
>few|TRBJ2-7|TRBV7-2|TRBD2
TGTGCCAGCAGCCGGGACTACTCCTACGAGCAGTACTTC
CASSRDYSYEQYF
>NA|TRBJ1-6|TRBV7-6|NA
TGTGCCAGCAGCTTTAAGTCGGATTCACCCCTCCACTTT
CASSFKSDSPLHF
>many|TRBJ2-7|TRBV2|NA
TGTGCCAGCAGTGAAGGGCAGATATACGAGCAGTACTTC
CASSEGQIYEQYF
>many|TRBJ2-1|TRBV9|NA
TGTGCCAGCAGCGAGGCCGGCGGAGTCAATGAGCAGTTCTTC
CASSEAGGVNEQFF
>NA|TRBJ1-4|TRBV12-3/TRBV12-4|NA
TGTGCCAGCACTCCGACAGGTTGGCGGAAACTGTTTTTT
CASTPTGWRKLFF
>once|TRBJ1-1|TRBV5-5|NA
TGTGCCAGCAGCTTAAGGCAGGCGGACACTGAAGCTTTCTTT
CASSLRQADTEAFF
>many|TRBJ2-3|TRBV20-1|TRBD1
TGCAGTGCTGGGGGACAGGGCGGCTCTTCTAGCACAGATACGCAGTATTTT
CSAGGQGGSSSTDTQYF
>NA|TRBJ2-4|TRBV20-1|TRBD2
TGCAGTCTGGCGACTAGCGGGAGGGGGGGCATTCAGTACTTC
CSLATSGRGGIQYF
>NA|TRBJ1-5|TRBV2|NA
TGTGCCAGCATACAATCCGGGGGTCAGCCCCAGCATTTT
CASIQSGGQPQHF
>NA|TRBJ1-1|TRBV2|NA
TGTGCCGGAAGAAGGGGACTGAACACTGAAGCTTTCTTT
CAGRRGLNTEAFF
>NA|TRBJ2-5|TRBV9|TRBD1
TGTGCCAGCAGCAGACACGACAGGGGTGAGACCCAGTACTTC
CASSRHDRGETQYF
>few|TRBJ1-6|TRBV2|TRBD1
TGTGCCAGCAGATTCCCGGGACAGACCTATTCACCCCTCCACTTT
CASRFPGQTYSPLHF
>NA|TRBJ2-2|TRBV7-9|TRBD1
TGTGCCAGCAAGGGAGGACAGGGGAACACCGGGGAGCTGTTTTTT
CASKGGQGNTGELFF